The 16 T cell receptor beta chains below all came from one sample that was sequenced in a study of T cell responses to AZD1222 COVID-19 vaccine. Measured with immunoSEQ multiplex PCR; TCRdb has only the in-frame clones, and not every one. The sample carries 95,000 to 150,000 clones, roughly nine tenths recorded once. Sequencing was performed on peripheral blood, taken on day 0 of AZD1222 vaccination. The receptors were sampled from an adult in good health.

The rearrangement joins TRBV5-1 to TRBJ2-7; D possibly corresponds to TRBD2 (6 bases). Trimming cost V 0 bases and J 6 bases, with 22 bases left between them. The germline V gene encodes CDR1 SGHRS and CDR2 YFSETQ. This CDR3 spans 17 amino acids. The chain's CDR3 is CASSLDSRAGTFAEQYF. Written as DNA, the CDR3 is TGCGCCAGCAGCTTGGATAGTCGGGCAGGGACTTTCGCCGAGCAGTACTTC.

This chain links TRBV19 with TRBJ2-7; tentatively, D is TRBD1 or TRBD2 (5 bases each). Trimming cost V 2 bases and J 3 bases, with 17 bases left between them. From germline, CDR1 is LNHDA and CDR2 SQIVND (reference sequence). CDR3 length: 16 amino acids. CDR3 DNA: TGTGCCAGTAGTATATCCGGGACCTCCCTATTCTACGAGCAGTACTTC. It codes for CASSISGTSLFYEQYF.

The genes are TRBV4-3 and TRBJ2-1; D is unclear. The CDR3 runs to 15 residues. Germline CDR1 and CDR2: LGHNA and YSLEER. V was trimmed by 0 bases and J by 3 bases, leaving 9 bases between them. The CDR3 DNA follows: TGCGCCAGCAGCCAAGATGATGGGAACTACAATGAGCAGTTCTTC. It translates to CASSQDDGNYNEQFF.

The chain employs TRBV11-2 and TRBJ2-3, with 14 bases aligning to TRBD2. Germline assignment: CDR1 SGHAT and CDR2 FQNNGV. Losses at the gene ends were 4 bases for V and 6 bases for J; bases not matched to a gene: 9. The CDR3 length is 17 residues. The CDR3 bases are TGTGCCAGCAGCTCCCTCCGGACTAGCGGGGGGCGGGATACGCAGTATTTT. Translated: CASSSLRTSGGRDTQYF.

The chain employs TRBV6-5 and TRBJ2-1, with 10 nucleotides matching TRBD2. Germline CDR1 MNHEY, CDR2 SVGAGI. V lost 6 bases, J lost 2 bases, and 4 bases stayed unmatched. The CDR3 covers 15 residues. The CDR3 sequence is CASSLAGETYNEQFF. CDR3 DNA: TGTGCCAGCAGCCTAGCGGGGGAAACCTACAATGAGCAGTTCTTC.

J is TRBJ2-1 and V is TRBV6-4, with TRBD2 as a possible D gene (6 bases). Trimming took 2 bases from V and 7 from J, leaving 18 bases between them. CDR3 size: 16 residues. Germline assignment: CDR1 MRHNA and CDR2 SNTAGT. CDR3 sequence (DNA): TGTGCCAGCAGTGACGGTCTCTCAGTGGGGGGAAATGAGCAGTTCTTC. Encoded protein: CASSDGLSVGGNEQFF.

This chain uses TRBV4-2 with TRBJ2-6; D not certain. V was cut by 5 bases and J by 0 bases, with 2 bases left in between. The CDR3 runs to 13 residues. Germline CDR1 is LGHNA and CDR2 is YNFKEQ. This chain's CDR3 is CASSYSGANVLTF. The CDR3, as DNA: TGTGCCAGCAGCTACTCTGGGGCCAACGTCCTGACTTTC.

The V gene is TRBV11-2, the J gene TRBJ2-1; tentative D call: TRBD2 (6 bases). CDR1 is SGHAT and CDR2 is FQNNGV in the germline V gene. With 0 bases removed from V and 7 bases from J, the gap between germline ends came to 16 bases. The CDR3 runs to 16 residues. DNA for the CDR3: TGTGCCAGCAGCTTAGATGCGGCTCCCGGGACTAATGAGCAGTTCTTC. It encodes CASSLDAAPGTNEQFF.

The chain uses TRBV11-3 and TRBJ1-4; D call uncertain. The CDR3 sequence is 12 residues long. Trimming shortened V by 7 bases and J by 2 bases, and 5 bases separated the two germline ends. CDR1 and CDR2 from the germline V gene are SGHNT and YENEEA. DNA of the CDR3: TGTGCCAGCACCCGTACTAATGAAAAACTGTTTTTT. Translation: CASTRTNEKLFF. The full variable domain, its missing parts supplied by reference TRBV11-3 and TRBJ1-4, is EAGVVQSPRYKIIEKKQPVAFWCNPISGHNTLYWYLQNLGQGPELLIRYENEEAVDDSQLPKDRFSAERLKGVDSTLKIQPAELGDSAVYLCASTRTNEKLFFGSGTQLSVL.

The genes are TRBV6-5 and TRBJ1-5, with TRBD1 identical over 10 bases. Germline V gene sequence: CDR1 MNHEY, CDR2 SVGAGI. There are 16 residues in the CDR3. Losses at the gene ends were 3 bases for V and 4 bases for J; bases not matched to a gene: 6. The CDR3 here is CASSYPLGQGNQPQHF. CDR3 sequence (DNA): TGTGCCAGCAGTTATCCACTGGGACAGGGGAATCAGCCCCAGCATTTT.

The J gene is TRBJ1-5, the V gene TRBV27, with no clear D. Germline CDR1 MNHEY, CDR2 SMNVEV (reference sequence). V lost 2 bases, J lost 0 bases, and 5 bases lay in between. There are 14 residues in the CDR3. CDR3 residues: CASSLRDSNQPQHF. The CDR3 DNA reads TGTGCCAGCAGTTTAAGAGATAGCAATCAGCCCCAGCATTTT.

In its sample, this clone ranks as medium-sized. The chain couples TRBV19 to TRBJ1-5, with 10 bases identical to TRBD1. The CDR3 is made up of 15 amino acids. Germline V gives CDR1 LNHDA, CDR2 SQIVND (reference sequence). The junction had 4 bases not matched to a gene; V was cut back by 6 bases and J by 2 bases. The CDR3 nucleotides read TGTGCCAGTAGAGCCGGGACAGGGGGCAATCAGCCCCAGCATTTT. Translation: CASRAGTGGNQPQHF.

The chain carries TRBV9 and TRBJ2-1; D is undetermined. This CDR3 is 15 amino acids long. Germline values: CDR1 SGDLS, CDR2 YYNGEE. Trimming took 0 bases from V and 1 from J, leaving 8 bases between them. CDR3 region: CASSVGLGSYNEQFF. CDR3 DNA: TGTGCCAGCAGCGTAGGGCTTGGGTCCTACAATGAGCAGTTCTTC.

The genes are TRBV5-1 and TRBJ2-2; 14 nucleotides agree with TRBD2. With V trimmed by 3 bases and J by 5 bases, 6 bases remained unmatched. In germline, CDR1 is SGHRS, CDR2 YFSETQ. The CDR3 is made up of 17 amino acids. CDR3 residues: CASSSGGLAGGTGELFF. Here the CDR3 DNA reads TGCGCCAGCAGCTCGGGCGGACTAGCGGGAGGAACCGGGGAGCTGTTTTTT.

The chain combines TRBV27 with TRBJ2-3, with D possibly being TRBD1 or TRBD2 (5 bases each). The CDR3 totals 16 residues. The V end lost 2 bases, the J end lost 3 bases, and 15 bases lay between the germline ends. CDR1 is MNHEY and CDR2 is SMNVEV in the germline V gene (reference sequence). CDR3 bases: TGTGCCAGCAGTTTAAGAGGGCCAGGGAAAACAGATACGCAGTATTTT. Its protein is CASSLRGPGKTDTQYF.

This chain connects TRBV12-5 to TRBJ2-5, with TRBD1 matching 7 bases. V was pared by 2 bases and J by 4 bases, with 10 bases of the junction left unmatched. Germline CDR1 reads LGHNT; CDR2 reads FRNRAP. CDR3 size: 16 residues. DNA for the CDR3: TGTGCTAGTGGTTTGCCCCAAACAGGGGACCGAGAGACCCAGTACTTC. Encoded protein: CASGLPQTGDRETQYF.